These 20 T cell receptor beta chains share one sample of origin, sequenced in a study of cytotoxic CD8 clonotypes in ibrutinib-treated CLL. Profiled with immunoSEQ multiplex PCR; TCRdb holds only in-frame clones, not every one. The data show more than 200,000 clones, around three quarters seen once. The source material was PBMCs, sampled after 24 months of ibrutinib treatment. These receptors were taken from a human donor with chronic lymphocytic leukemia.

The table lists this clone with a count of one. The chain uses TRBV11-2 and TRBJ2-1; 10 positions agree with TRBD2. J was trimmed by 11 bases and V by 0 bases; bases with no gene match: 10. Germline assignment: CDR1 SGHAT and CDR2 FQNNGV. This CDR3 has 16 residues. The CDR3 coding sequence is TGTGCCAGCAGCTTAGAGGGTTGGGTAGCGGGAGGCCAGCAGTTCTTC. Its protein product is CASSLEGWVAGGQQFF. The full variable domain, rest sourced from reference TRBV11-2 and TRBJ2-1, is EAGVAQSPRYKIIEKRQSVAFWCNPISGHATLYWYQQILGQGPKLLIQFQNNGVVDDSQLPKDRFSAERLKGVDSTLKIQPAKLEDSAVYLCASSLEGWVAGGQQFFGPGTRLTVL.

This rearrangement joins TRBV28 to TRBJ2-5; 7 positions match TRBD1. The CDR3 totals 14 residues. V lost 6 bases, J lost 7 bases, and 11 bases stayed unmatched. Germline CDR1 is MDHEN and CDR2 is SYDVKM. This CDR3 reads CASSRGQDRGTQYF. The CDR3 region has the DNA TGTGCCAGCAGCCGTGGACAGGACCGGGGGACCCAGTACTTC.

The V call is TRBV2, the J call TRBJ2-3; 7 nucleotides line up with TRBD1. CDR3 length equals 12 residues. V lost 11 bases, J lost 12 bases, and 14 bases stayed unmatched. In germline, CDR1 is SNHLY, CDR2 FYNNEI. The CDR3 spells CALLHGTGDQYF. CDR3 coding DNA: TGTGCCTTGCTACACGGAACAGGGGATCAGTATTTT.

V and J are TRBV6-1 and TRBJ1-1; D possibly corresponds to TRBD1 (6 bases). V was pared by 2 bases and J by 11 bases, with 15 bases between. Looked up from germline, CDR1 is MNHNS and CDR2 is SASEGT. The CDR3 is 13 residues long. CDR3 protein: CASSETHGTSAFF. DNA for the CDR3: TGTGCCAGCAGTGAAACACACGGGACATCGGCTTTCTTT.

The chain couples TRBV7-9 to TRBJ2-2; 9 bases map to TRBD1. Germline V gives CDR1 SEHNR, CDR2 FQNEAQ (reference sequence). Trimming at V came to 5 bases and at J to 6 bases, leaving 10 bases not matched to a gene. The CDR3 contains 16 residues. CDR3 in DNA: TGTGCCAGCAGCAAGTCCGGGACAGGGAGTTCCGGGGAGCTGTTTTTT. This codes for CASSKSGTGSSGELFF.

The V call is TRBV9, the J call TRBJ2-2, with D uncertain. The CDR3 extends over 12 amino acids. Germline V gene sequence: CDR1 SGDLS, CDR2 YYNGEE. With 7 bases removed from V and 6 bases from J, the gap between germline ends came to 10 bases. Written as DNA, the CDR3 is TGTGCCAGCGCGAATTGGGCCGGGGAGCTGTTTTTT. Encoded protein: CASANWAGELFF.

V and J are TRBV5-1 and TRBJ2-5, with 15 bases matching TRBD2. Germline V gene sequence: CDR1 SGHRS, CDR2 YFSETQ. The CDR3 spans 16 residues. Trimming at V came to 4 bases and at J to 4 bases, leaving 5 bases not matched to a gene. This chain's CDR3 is CASSTGLAGGAETQYF. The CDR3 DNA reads TGCGCCAGCAGCACCGGACTAGCGGGAGGGGCAGAGACCCAGTACTTC.

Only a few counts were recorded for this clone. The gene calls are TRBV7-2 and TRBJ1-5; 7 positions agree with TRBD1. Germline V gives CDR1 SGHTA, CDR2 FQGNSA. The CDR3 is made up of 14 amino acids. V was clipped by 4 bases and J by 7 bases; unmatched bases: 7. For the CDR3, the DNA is TGTGCCAGCAGCTCCGACAGGGCTCACCAGCCCCAGCATTTT. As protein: CASSSDRAHQPQHF. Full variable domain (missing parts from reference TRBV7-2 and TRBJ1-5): GAGVSQSPSNKVTEKGKDVELRCDPISGHTALYWYRQSLGQGLEFLIYFQGNSAPDKSGLPSDRFSAERTGGSVSTLTIQRTQQEDSAVYLCASSSDRAHQPQHFGDGTRLSIL.

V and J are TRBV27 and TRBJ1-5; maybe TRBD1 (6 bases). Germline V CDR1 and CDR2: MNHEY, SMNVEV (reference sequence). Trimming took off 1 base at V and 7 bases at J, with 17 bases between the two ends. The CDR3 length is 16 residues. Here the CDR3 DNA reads TGTGCCAGCAGTTTATTAGGGCAGGGGAGTGGACAGCCCCAGCATTTT. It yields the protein CASSLLGQGSGQPQHF.

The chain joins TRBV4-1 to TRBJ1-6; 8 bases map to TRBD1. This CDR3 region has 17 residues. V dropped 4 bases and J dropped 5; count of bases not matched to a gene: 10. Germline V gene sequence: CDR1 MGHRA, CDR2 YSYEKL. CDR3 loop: CASSPDRGWDDNSPLHF. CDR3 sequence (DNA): TGCGCCAGCAGCCCAGACAGGGGTTGGGATGATAATTCACCCCTCCACTTT.

CDR3 DNA sequence: TGTGCCAGCAGTTTTTTGGGGAATCAGCCCCAGCATTTT. This encodes CASSFLGNQPQHF. This chain joins TRBV27 and TRBJ1-5, with D uncertain. The CDR3 consists of 13 residues. CDR1 and CDR2 (germline): MNHEY, SMNVEV (reference sequence). V lost 3 bases to trimming and J lost 4 bases, with 7 bases between them.

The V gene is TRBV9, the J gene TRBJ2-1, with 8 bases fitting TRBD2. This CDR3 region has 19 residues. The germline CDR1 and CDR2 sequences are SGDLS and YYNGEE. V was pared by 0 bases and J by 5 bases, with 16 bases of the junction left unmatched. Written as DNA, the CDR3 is TGTGCCAGCAGCGTAGAACCATACCATAGCGGGACTTACGACAATGAGCAGTTCTTC. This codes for CASSVEPYHSGTYDNEQFF.

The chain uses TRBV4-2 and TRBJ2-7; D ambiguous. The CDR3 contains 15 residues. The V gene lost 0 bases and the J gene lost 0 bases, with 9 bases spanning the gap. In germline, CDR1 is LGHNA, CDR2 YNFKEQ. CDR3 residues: CASSQDISSSYEQYF. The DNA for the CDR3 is TGTGCCAGCAGCCAAGATATATCGAGCTCCTACGAGCAGTACTTC.

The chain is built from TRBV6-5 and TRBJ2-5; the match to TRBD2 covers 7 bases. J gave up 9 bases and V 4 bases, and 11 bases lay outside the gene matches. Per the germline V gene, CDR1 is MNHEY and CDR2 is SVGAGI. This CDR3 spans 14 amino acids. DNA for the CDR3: TGTGCCAGCAGTTCTACTAGCGCCGTTGGGTCCCAGTACTTC. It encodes CASSSTSAVGSQYF.

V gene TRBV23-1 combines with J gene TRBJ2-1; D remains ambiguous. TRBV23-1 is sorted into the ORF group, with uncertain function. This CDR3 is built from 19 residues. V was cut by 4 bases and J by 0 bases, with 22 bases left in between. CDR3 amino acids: CASSPFKYLSLSSYNEQFF. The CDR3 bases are TGCGCCAGCAGTCCATTCAAGTATTTGTCCTTAAGCTCCTACAATGAGCAGTTCTTC.

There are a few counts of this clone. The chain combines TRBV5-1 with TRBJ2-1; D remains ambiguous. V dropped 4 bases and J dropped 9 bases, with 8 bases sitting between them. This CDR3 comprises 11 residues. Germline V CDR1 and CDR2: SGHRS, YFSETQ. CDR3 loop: CASSPWGEQFF. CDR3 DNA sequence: TGCGCCAGCAGCCCCTGGGGTGAGCAGTTCTTC.

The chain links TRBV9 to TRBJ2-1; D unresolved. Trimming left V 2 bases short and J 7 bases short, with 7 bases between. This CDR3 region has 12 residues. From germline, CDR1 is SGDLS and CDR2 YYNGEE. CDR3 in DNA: TGTGCCAGCAGCGTTCGGCGAAATGAGCAGTTCTTC. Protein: CASSVRRNEQFF.

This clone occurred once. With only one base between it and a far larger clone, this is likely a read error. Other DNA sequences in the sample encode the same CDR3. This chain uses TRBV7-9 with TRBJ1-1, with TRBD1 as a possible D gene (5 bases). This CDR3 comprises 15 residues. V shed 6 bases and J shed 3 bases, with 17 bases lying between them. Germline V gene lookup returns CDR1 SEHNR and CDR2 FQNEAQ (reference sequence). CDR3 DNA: TGTGCCAGCAGTTCCGGAGGGTTGGGGGACACTGAAGCTTTCTTT. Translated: CASSSGGLGDTEAFF. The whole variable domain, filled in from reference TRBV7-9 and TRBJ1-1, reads DTGVSQNPRHKITKRGQNVTFRCDPISEHNRLYWYRQTLGQGPEFLTYFQNEAQLEKSRLLSDRFSAERPKGSFSTLEIQRTEQGDSAMYLCASSSGGLGDTEAFFGQGTRLTVV.

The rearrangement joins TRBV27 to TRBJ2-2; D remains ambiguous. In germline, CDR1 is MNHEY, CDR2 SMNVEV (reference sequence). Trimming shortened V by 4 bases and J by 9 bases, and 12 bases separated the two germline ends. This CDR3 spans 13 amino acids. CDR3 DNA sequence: TGTGCCAGCAGTTACGCGGTAGGCCGGGAGCTGTTTTTT. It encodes CASSYAVGRELFF.

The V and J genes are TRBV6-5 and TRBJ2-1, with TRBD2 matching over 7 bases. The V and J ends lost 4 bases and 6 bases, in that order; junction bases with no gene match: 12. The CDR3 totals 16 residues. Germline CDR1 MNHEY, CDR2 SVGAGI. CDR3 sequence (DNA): TGTGCCAGCAGTTCCCGGACTAGATTGCTATTCAATGAGCAGTTCTTC. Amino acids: CASSSRTRLLFNEQFF.